The 5 T cell receptor beta chains in this list originate from one sample, sequenced in a study of shared clonotypes between healthy human individuals. Measured with immunoSEQ multiplex PCR; TCRdb has only the in-frame clones, and not every one. The top ten clones hold roughly 0.05% of a sample with about 610,000 clones, roughly 97% of them seen once. The sequencing input was naive CD4+ T cells sorted from blood. Noted subset: CD45RA+ positively selected. These TCRs come from a woman in her thirties in good health.

The V gene is TRBV12-5, the J gene TRBJ1-3; D is perhaps TRBD1 (5 bases). Germline V CDR1 and CDR2: LGHNT, FRNRAP. V shed 0 bases and J shed 0 bases, with 9 bases lying between them. The CDR3 length is 16 residues. The CDR3 sequence: CASGLVLGDSGNTIYF. The CDR3 nucleotides are TGTGCTAGTGGTTTGGTACTAGGGGACTCTGGAAACACCATATATTTT.

The gene calls are TRBV6-6 and TRBJ2-7, with TRBD2 identical over 9 bases. CDR1 and CDR2 (germline): MNHNY, SVGAGI (reference sequence). J gave up 6 bases and V 4 bases, and 1 base lay outside the gene matches. The CDR3 contains 12 residues. The CDR3 nucleotides are TGTGCCAGCAGTTCAGCGGGGGGCGAGCAGTACTTC. It specifies CASSSAGGEQYF.

On this clone itself: At one end the junction does not follow the germline gene, possibly because of a read error. The genes are TRBV7-2 and TRBJ1-1, with D possibly TRBD1 on 5 matching bases. CDR3 size: 13 residues. Germline assignment: CDR1 SGHTA and CDR2 FQGNSA. For the CDR3, the DNA is TGTGCCAGCAGCCCTACAATTGCAGGGCCCCTGGCCTTT. Protein: CASSPTIAGPLAF.

A note on this clone: Other DNA sequences from this sample encode an identical CDR3 as well. The chain uses TRBV28 and TRBJ2-7; 8 bases agree with TRBD1. Germline CDR1 reads MDHEN; CDR2 reads SYDVKM. V lost 6 bases and J lost 3; bases outside the gene matches: 4. The CDR3 sequence is 13 residues long. The CDR3 spells CASRRTGSYEQYF. CDR3 sequence (DNA): TGTGCCAGCAGAAGGACAGGGAGCTACGAGCAGTACTTC.

A note on this clone: Other DNA sequences in this specimen translate into the identical CDR3. This chain connects TRBV6-5 to TRBJ1-4, with D unresolved. The CDR3 length is 11 residues. V lost 4 bases to trimming and J lost 5 bases, with 2 bases between them. Germline-derived CDR1 and CDR2 are MNHEY and SVGAGI. The CDR3 DNA sequence: TGTGCCAGCAGTTCCAATGAAAAACTGTTTTTT. Translating it yields CASSSNEKLFF.